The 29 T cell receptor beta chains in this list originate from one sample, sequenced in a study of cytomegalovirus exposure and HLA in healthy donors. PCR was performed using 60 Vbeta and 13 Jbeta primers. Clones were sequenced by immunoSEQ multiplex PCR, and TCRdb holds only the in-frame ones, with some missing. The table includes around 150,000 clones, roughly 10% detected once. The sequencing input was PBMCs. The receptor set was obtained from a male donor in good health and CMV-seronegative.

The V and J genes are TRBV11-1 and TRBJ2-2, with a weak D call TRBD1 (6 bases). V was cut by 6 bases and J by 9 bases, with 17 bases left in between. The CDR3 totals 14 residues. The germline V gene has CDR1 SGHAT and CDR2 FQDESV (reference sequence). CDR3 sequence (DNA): TGTGCCAGCAGTCGCGGACAGATACACCGGGAGCTGTTTTTT. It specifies CASSRGQIHRELFF.

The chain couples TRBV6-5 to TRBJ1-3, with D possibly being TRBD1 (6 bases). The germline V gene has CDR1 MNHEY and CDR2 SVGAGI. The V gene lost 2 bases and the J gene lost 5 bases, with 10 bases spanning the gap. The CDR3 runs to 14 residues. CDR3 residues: CASSYGRGRNTIYF. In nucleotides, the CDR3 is TGTGCCAGCAGTTACGGCAGGGGTCGAAACACCATATATTTT.

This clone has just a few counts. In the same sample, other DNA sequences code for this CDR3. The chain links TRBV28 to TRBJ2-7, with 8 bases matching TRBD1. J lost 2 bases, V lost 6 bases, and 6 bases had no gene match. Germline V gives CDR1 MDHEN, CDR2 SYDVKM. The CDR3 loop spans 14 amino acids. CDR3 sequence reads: CASSPGTGAYEQYF. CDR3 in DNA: TGTGCCAGCAGCCCCGGGACAGGCGCCTACGAGCAGTACTTC.

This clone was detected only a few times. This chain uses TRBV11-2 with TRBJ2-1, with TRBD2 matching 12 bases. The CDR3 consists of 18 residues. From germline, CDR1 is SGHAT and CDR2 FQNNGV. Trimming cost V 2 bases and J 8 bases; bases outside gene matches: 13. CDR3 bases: TGTGCCAGCAGCTTAACCTCGCGACTAGCGGGGGTCATGGATGAGCAGTTCTTC. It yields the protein CASSLTSRLAGVMDEQFF.

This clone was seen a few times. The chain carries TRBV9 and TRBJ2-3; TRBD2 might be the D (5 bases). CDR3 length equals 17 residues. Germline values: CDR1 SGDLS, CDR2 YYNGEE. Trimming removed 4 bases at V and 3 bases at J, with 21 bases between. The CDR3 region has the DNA TGTGCCAGCAGCTCCCTGGGGAGAGGGCGTGGGACAGATACGCAGTATTTT. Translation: CASSSLGRGRGTDTQYF.

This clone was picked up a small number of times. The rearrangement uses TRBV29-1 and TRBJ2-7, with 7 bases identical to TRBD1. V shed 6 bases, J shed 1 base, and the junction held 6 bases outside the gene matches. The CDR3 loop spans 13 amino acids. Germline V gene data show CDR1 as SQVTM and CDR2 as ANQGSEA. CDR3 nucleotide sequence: TGCAGCGTCTCGCCAGGGGGATCCTACGAGCAGTACTTC. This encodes CSVSPGGSYEQYF.

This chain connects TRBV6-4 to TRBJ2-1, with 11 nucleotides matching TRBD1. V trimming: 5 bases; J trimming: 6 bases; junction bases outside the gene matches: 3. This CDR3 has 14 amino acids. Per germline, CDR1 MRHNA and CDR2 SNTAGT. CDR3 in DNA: TGTGCCAGCAGTCCCGGGACAGGGGGCAATGAGCAGTTCTTC. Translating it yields CASSPGTGGNEQFF.

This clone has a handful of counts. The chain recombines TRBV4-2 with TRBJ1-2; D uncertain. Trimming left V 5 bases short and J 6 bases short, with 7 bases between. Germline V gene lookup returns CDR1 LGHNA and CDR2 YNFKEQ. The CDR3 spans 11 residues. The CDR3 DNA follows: TGTGCCAGCAGCACAAATCATGGCTACACCTTC. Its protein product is CASSTNHGYTF.

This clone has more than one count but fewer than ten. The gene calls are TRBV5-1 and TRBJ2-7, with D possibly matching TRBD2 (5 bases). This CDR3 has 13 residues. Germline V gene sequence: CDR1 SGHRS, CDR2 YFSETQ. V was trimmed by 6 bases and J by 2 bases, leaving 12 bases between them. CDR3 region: CASTAGEAYEQYF. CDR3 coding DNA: TGCGCCAGCACCGCGGGCGAAGCCTACGAGCAGTACTTC.

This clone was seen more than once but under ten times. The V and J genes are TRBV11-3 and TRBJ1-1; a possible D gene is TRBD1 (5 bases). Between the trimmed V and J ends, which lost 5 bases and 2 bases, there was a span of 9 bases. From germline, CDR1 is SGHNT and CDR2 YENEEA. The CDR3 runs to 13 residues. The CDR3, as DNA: TGTGCCAGCAGCACAAGGGGTAACACTGAAGCTTTCTTT. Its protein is CASSTRGNTEAFF.

The DNA for the CDR3 is TGTGCCAGTTGGACAGGGACTAATGAAAAACTGTTTTTT. This encodes CASWTGTNEKLFF. V usage is TRBV28 and J usage is TRBJ1-4, with 8 bases identical to TRBD1. Germline V gene lookup returns CDR1 MDHEN and CDR2 SYDVKM. Trimming cost V 9 bases and J 2 bases; bases outside gene matches: 2. The CDR3 contains 13 residues.

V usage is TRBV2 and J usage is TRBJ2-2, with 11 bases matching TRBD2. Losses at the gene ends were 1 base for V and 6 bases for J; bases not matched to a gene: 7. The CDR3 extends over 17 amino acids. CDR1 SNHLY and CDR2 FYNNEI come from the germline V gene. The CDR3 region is CASSEVRLAGSSGELFF. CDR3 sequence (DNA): TGTGCCAGCAGTGAAGTGAGACTAGCGGGGTCGTCCGGGGAGCTGTTTTTT.

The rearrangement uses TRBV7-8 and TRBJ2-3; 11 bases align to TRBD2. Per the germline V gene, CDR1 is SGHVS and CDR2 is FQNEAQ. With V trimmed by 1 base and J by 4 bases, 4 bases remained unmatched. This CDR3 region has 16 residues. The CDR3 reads CASSLVGLAEADTQYF. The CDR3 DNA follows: TGTGCCAGCAGCTTAGTGGGACTAGCGGAGGCAGATACGCAGTATTTT.

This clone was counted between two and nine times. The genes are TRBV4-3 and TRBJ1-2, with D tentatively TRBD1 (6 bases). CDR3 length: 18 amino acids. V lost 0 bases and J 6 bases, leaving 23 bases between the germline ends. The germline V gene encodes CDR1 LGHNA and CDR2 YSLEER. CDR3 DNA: TGCGCCAGCAGCCAAGACCTCACAGGGCCAGTGGATTTTGATGGCTACACCTTC. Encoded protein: CASSQDLTGPVDFDGYTF.

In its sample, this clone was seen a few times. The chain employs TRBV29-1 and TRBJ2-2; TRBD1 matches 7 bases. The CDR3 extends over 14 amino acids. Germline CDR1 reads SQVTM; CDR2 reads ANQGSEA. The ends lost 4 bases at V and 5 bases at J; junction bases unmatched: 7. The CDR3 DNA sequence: TGCAGCGTTGTAGCGACAGGGTTGACCGGGGAGCTGTTTTTT. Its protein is CSVVATGLTGELFF.

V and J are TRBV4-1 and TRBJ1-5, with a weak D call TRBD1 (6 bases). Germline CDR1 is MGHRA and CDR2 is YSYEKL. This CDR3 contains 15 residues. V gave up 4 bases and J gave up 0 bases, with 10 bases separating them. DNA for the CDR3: TGCGCCAGCAGCCTGACAGGATTTAGCAATCAGCCCCAGCATTTT. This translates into CASSLTGFSNQPQHF.

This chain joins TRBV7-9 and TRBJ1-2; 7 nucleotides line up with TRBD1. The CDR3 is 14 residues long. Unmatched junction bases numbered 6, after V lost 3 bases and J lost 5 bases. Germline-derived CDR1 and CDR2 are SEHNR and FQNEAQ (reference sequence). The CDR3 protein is CASSFEQGRYGYTF. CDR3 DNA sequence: TGTGCCAGCAGCTTTGAACAGGGGAGGTATGGCTACACCTTC.

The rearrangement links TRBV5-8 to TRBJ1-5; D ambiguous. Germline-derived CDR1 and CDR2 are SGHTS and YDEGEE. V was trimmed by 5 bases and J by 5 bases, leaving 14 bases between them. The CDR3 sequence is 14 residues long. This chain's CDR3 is CASSPRDHYQPQHF. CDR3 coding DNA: TGTGCCAGCAGTCCCCGGGATCATTATCAGCCCCAGCATTTT.

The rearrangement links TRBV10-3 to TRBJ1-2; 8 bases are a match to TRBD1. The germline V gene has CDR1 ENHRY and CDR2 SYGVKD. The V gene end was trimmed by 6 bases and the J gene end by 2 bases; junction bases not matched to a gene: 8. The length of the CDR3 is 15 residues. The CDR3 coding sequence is TGTGCCATCAGGGAGGGACAGGAGACGAACTATGGCTACACCTTC. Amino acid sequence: CAIREGQETNYGYTF.

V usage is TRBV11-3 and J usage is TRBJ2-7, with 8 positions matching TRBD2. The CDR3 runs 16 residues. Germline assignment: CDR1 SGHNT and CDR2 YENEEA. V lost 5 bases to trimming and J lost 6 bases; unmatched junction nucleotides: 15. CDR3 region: CASSRGGTDGSREQYF. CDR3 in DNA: TGTGCCAGCAGCCGCGGGGGGACGGATGGCTCCCGCGAGCAGTACTTC.

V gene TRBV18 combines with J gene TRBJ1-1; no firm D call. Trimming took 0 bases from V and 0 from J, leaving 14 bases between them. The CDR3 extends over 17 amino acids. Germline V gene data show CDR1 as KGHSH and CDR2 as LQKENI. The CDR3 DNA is TGTGCCAGCTCACCACCCATTTTTTCCCCCATGAACACTGAAGCTTTCTTT. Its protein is CASSPPIFSPMNTEAFF.

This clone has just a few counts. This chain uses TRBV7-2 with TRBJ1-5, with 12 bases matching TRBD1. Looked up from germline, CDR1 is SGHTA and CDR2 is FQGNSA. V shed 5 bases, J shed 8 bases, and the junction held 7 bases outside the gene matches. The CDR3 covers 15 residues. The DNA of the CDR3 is TGTGCCAGCAGCCCCGGGACAGGGGGCTATAAGCCCCAGCATTTT. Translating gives CASSPGTGGYKPQHF.

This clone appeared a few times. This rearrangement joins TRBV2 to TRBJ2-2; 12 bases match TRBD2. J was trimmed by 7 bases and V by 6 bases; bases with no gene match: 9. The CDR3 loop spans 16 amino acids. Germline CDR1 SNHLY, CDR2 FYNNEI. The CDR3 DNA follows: TGTGCCAGCAGCGCCCTAGCGGGGGGGAGCGGCGGGGAGCTGTTTTTT. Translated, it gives CASSALAGGSGGELFF. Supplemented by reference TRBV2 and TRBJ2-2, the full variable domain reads EPEVTQTPSHQVTQMGQEVILRCVPISNHLYFYWYRQILGQKVEFLVSFYNNEISEKSEIFDDQFSVERPDGSNFTLKIRSTKLEDSAMYFCASSALAGGSGGELFFGEGSRLTVL.

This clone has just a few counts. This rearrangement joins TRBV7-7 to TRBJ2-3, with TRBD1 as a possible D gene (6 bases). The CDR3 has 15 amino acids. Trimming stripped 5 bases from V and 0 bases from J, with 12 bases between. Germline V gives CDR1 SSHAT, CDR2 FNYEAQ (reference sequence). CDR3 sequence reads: CASSQGLVSTDTQYF. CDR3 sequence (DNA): TGTGCCAGCAGCCAGGGGCTGGTGAGCACAGATACGCAGTATTTT.

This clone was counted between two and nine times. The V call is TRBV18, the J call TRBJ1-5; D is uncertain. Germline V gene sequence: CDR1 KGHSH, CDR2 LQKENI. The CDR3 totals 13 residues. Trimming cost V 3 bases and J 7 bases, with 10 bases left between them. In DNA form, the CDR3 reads TGTGCCAGCTCACCGAGCGAGTTACAGCCCCAGCATTTT. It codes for CASSPSELQPQHF.

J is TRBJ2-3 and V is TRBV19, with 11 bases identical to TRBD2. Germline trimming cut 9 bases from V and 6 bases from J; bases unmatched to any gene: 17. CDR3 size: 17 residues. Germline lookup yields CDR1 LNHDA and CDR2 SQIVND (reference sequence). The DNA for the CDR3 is TGTGCCAGACTGAAGGGCACTAGCGGGAGCCCCATGGATACGCAGTATTTT. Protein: CARLKGTSGSPMDTQYF.

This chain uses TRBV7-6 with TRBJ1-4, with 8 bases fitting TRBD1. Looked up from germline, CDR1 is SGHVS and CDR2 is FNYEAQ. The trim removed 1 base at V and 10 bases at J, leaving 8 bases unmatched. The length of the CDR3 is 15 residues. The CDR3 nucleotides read TGTGCCAGCAGCTTAGAACCGGGACAGGTCGGAAAACTGTTTTTT. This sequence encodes CASSLEPGQVGKLFF.

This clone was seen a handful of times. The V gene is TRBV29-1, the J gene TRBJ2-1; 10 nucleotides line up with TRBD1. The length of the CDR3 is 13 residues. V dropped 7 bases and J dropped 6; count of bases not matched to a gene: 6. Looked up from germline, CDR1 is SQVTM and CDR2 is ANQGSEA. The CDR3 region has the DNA TGCAGCGCACGACAGGGGGCTATCAATGAGCAGTTCTTC. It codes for CSARQGAINEQFF.

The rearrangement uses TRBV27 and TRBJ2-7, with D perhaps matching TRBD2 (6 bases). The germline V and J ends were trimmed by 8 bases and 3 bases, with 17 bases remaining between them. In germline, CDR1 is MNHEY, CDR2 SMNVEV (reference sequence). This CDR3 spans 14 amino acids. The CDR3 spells CASGYYGSGYEQYF. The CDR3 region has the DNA TGTGCCAGCGGCTATTACGGGAGCGGCTACGAGCAGTACTTC.